A single sample gave rise to the 25 T cell receptor beta chains below, sequenced in a study of blood T cell repertoires in COVID-19. Repertoires were generated with immunoSEQ multiplex PCR, while TCRdb's copy carries only in-frame clones and drops some. Among fewer than 350,000 clones, 80% to 95% were seen once, and the ten largest hold approximately 3%. Material: PBMCs or T cells enriched from blood (not recorded which). All receptors derive from a man aged 35-49 years who had been exposed to COVID-19.

This sequence joins TRBV28 and TRBJ1-4, with TRBD1 as a possible D gene (6 bases). The CDR3 is made up of 16 amino acids. Germline values: CDR1 MDHEN, CDR2 SYDVKM. Trimming removed 2 bases from V and 4 bases from J, with 14 bases in between. The chain's CDR3 is CASSLLEAGVNEKLFF. DNA for the CDR3: TGTGCCAGCAGTTTACTCGAGGCAGGGGTTAATGAAAAACTGTTTTTT. The variable domain in full, with the rest retrieved from reference TRBV28 and TRBJ1-4, is DVKVTQSSRYLVKRTGEKVFLECVQDMDHENMFWYRQDPGLGLRLIYFSYDVKMKEKGDIPEGYSVSREKKERFSLILESASTNQTSMYLCASSLLEAGVNEKLFFGSGTQLSVL.

CDR3 protein: CAWSVQGADTQYF. Written as DNA, the CDR3 is TGTGCCTGGAGTGTACAGGGAGCAGATACGCAGTATTTT. This rearrangement joins TRBV30 to TRBJ2-3; possibly TRBD1 for D (6 bases). Trimming took off 0 bases at V and 4 bases at J, with 8 bases between the two ends. The CDR3 sequence is 13 residues long. CDR1 and CDR2 from the germline V gene are GTSNPN and SVGIG (reference sequence).

The chain recombines TRBV7-9 with TRBJ1-6, with D perhaps matching TRBD1 (6 bases). CDR1 is SEHNR and CDR2 is FQNEAQ in the germline V gene (reference sequence). The V gene lost 0 bases and the J gene lost 10 bases, with 7 bases spanning the gap. The CDR3 loop spans 13 amino acids. CDR3 sequence: CASSLAGASPLHF. The CDR3 region has the DNA TGTGCCAGCAGCTTAGCGGGGGCGTCACCCCTCCACTTT.

This clone appeared a single time. The chain carries TRBV9 and TRBJ2-1; possible D gene TRBD1, 6 bases. Germline assignment: CDR1 SGDLS and CDR2 YYNGEE. V was clipped by 4 bases and J by 8 bases, with 16 bases between them. The CDR3 is made up of 14 amino acids. CDR3 sequence (DNA): TGTGCCAGCAGCCAAGACCGGACAGAGGATGAGCAGTTCTTC. It encodes CASSQDRTEDEQFF.

The chain links TRBV4-3 to TRBJ1-5; D not resolved. The ends were cut back, 0 bases at V and 1 base at J, with 7 bases in the middle. In germline, CDR1 is LGHNA, CDR2 YSLEER. The CDR3 spans 15 residues. The CDR3 is CASSQDAGSNQPQHF. The CDR3 nucleotides are TGCGCCAGCAGCCAAGATGCGGGCAGCAATCAGCCCCAGCATTTT.

The chain joins TRBV5-1 to TRBJ2-2; D ambiguous. With 6 bases removed from V and 3 bases from J, the gap between germline ends came to 18 bases. The CDR3 loop spans 16 amino acids. From germline, CDR1 is SGHRS and CDR2 YFSETQ. The CDR3 DNA is TGCGCCAGCATCGTGGTGCGGCCATCGGACACCGGGGAGCTGTTTTTT. Encoded protein: CASIVVRPSDTGELFF.

The chain joins TRBV4-1 to TRBJ2-2; no firm D call. The CDR3 is 17 amino acids. Trimming removed 1 base from V and 2 bases from J, with 14 bases in between. Germline-derived CDR1 and CDR2 are MGHRA and YSYEKL. DNA of the CDR3: TGCGCCAGCAGCCAAGGGTTCCCCAGGCCTAACACCGGGGAGCTGTTTTTT. It encodes CASSQGFPRPNTGELFF.

CDR3 DNA: TGTGCCAGTAGTATAGTGGGTTCGGCGGGGGGGTCGGAGACCCAGTACTTC. Translation: CASSIVGSAGGSETQYF. The chain couples TRBV19 to TRBJ2-5; 9 nucleotides line up with TRBD2. V gave up 1 base and J gave up 5 bases; unmatched junction bases: 11. This CDR3 spans 17 amino acids. Looked up from germline, CDR1 is LNHDA and CDR2 is SQIVND (reference sequence).

V usage is TRBV19 and J usage is TRBJ2-3, with D possibly TRBD2 on 5 matching bases. Germline values: CDR1 LNHDA, CDR2 SQIVND (reference sequence). V was pared by 4 bases and J by 3 bases, with 14 bases between. There are 15 residues in the CDR3. CDR3 sequence reads: CASSTGEIVTDTQYF. CDR3 coding DNA: TGTGCCAGTAGTACCGGGGAAATAGTTACAGATACGCAGTATTTT.

The chain has TRBV30 and TRBJ2-2, with 9 bases fitting TRBD1. This CDR3 is built from 15 residues. CDR1 GTSNPN and CDR2 SVGIG come from the germline V gene (reference sequence). V was clipped by 4 bases and J by 4 bases; unmatched bases: 7. The CDR3 spells CAWNRDRAATGELFF. The CDR3 DNA is TGTGCCTGGAACAGGGACAGGGCGGCCACCGGGGAGCTGTTTTTT.

The chain links TRBV27 to TRBJ2-7; 9 bases fit TRBD1. CDR3 size: 17 residues. With V trimmed by 1 base and J by 4 bases, 11 bases remained unmatched. The V gene's germline CDR1 is MNHEY and CDR2 SMNVEV (reference sequence). The DNA for the CDR3 is TGTGCCAGCAGTTTATTCCAGGACAGGGGCATATGGTACGAGCAGTACTTC. This translates into CASSLFQDRGIWYEQYF.

The chain has TRBV4-1 and TRBJ1-6; D is unclear. This CDR3 has 18 residues. Trimming took off 0 bases at V and 0 bases at J, with 12 bases between the two ends. The germline gives CDR1 MGHRA, CDR2 YSYEKL. CDR3 sequence reads: CASSQDSVINSYNSPLHF. The CDR3 DNA reads TGCGCCAGCAGCCAAGATTCGGTCATAAACTCCTATAATTCACCCCTCCACTTT.

The chain joins TRBV7-9 to TRBJ2-7, with 11 bases matching TRBD2. Trimming removed 5 bases from V and 0 bases from J; junction bases left unmatched: 12. The CDR3 has 18 residues. Germline V CDR1 and CDR2: SEHNR, FQNEAQ (reference sequence). CDR3 DNA: TGTGCCAGCAGCCTCGCCATACTAGCGGGAGTAGACTCCTACGAGCAGTACTTC. Translated, it gives CASSLAILAGVDSYEQYF.

As to this clone: One junction end does not reproduce the germline sequence, and a read error may be involved. The chain employs TRBV19 and TRBJ2-1, with D perhaps TRBD2 (5 bases). There are 14 residues in the CDR3. Germline V gene lookup returns CDR1 LNHDA and CDR2 SQIVND (reference sequence). DNA of the CDR3: TGTGCCAATAGTATAGGAGCGGTTGAGGATGAGCAGTTCTTC. Amino acids: CANSIGAVEDEQFF.

This sequence joins TRBV7-6 and TRBJ2-7; D may be TRBD1 (5 bases). Germline lookup yields CDR1 SGHVS and CDR2 FNYEAQ. V was cut by 5 bases and J by 0 bases, with 14 bases left in between. The CDR3 is made up of 15 amino acids. The CDR3 loop reads CASSLTGGSSYEQYF. The CDR3 DNA is TGTGCCAGCAGCCTTACAGGCGGAAGCTCCTACGAGCAGTACTTC.

The V call is TRBV29-1, the J call TRBJ2-2; the match to TRBD1 covers 9 bases. Germline CDR1 and CDR2: SQVTM and ANQGSEA. Losses at the gene ends were 0 bases for V and 6 bases for J; bases not matched to a gene: 14. The CDR3 is 18 residues long. The CDR3 sequence: CSVEDGTGSIARAGELFF. The CDR3 coding sequence is TGCAGCGTTGAAGATGGGACAGGGAGTATCGCTAGGGCCGGGGAGCTGTTTTTT.

The V call is TRBV7-2, the J call TRBJ1-1; 7 bases align to TRBD1. V gave up 5 bases and J gave up 0 bases; unmatched junction bases: 6. The germline V gene has CDR1 SGHTA and CDR2 FQGNSA. The length of the CDR3 is 15 residues. CDR3 nucleotides: TGTGCCAGCAGCCAACAGGGGACCATGAACACTGAAGCTTTCTTT. Translated, it gives CASSQQGTMNTEAFF.

The chain combines TRBV19 with TRBJ1-5; 7 nucleotides match TRBD1. V gave up 6 bases and J gave up 5 bases; unmatched junction bases: 10. The germline V gene has CDR1 LNHDA and CDR2 SQIVND (reference sequence). The CDR3 has 15 residues. The CDR3 sequence is CASSHQGEAYQPQHF. CDR3 DNA sequence: TGTGCCAGTAGCCATCAGGGGGAAGCCTATCAGCCCCAGCATTTT.

This clone was found once. The chain carries TRBV28 and TRBJ1-2; the D gene is possibly TRBD1 (6 bases). The length of the CDR3 is 14 residues. The V gene's germline CDR1 is MDHEN and CDR2 SYDVKM. The V end lost 7 bases, the J end lost 0 bases, and 12 bases lay between the germline ends. The CDR3 region is CASTTGQPNYGYTF. The DNA of the CDR3 is TGTGCCAGCACCACCGGACAGCCTAACTATGGCTACACCTTC.

This clone was seen once. The J gene is TRBJ1-1, the V gene TRBV5-4; D unclear. Trimming left V 4 bases short and J 7 bases short, with 11 bases between. CDR1 and CDR2 (germline): SGHNT, YYREEE (reference sequence). The CDR3 covers 12 residues. In DNA form, the CDR3 reads TGTGCCAGCAGCCTGTATACAAGTGAAGCTTTCTTT. As protein: CASSLYTSEAFF.

This chain uses TRBV7-2 with TRBJ2-7; D gene unclear. The CDR3 is 13 amino acids. Germline V gene sequence: CDR1 SGHTA, CDR2 FQGNSA. Trimming stripped 5 bases from V and 4 bases from J, with 12 bases between. The CDR3 reads CASSAAALYEQYF. CDR3 DNA sequence: TGTGCCAGCAGCGCCGCCGCCCTATACGAGCAGTACTTC.

The gene calls are TRBV7-9 and TRBJ2-7; no clear D gene. The CDR3 consists of 15 residues. The germline V gene has CDR1 SEHNR and CDR2 FQNEAQ (reference sequence). Trimming cost V 7 bases and J 4 bases, with 20 bases left between them. CDR3 amino acids: CASTTSEARNYEQYF. Written as DNA, the CDR3 is TGTGCCAGCACAACCAGCGAGGCTAGGAATTACGAGCAGTACTTC.

The CDR3 region has the DNA TGTGCCAGCAGCTTAGTGGGTTTGAGCGGCCTCCTGGAGACCCAGTACTTC. Its translation is CASSLVGLSGLLETQYF. The rearrangement uses TRBV7-9 and TRBJ2-5; D might be TRBD2 (5 bases). There are 17 residues in the CDR3. V was pared by 1 base and J by 5 bases, with 20 bases between. Per germline, CDR1 SEHNR and CDR2 FQNEAQ (reference sequence).

The chain carries TRBV24-1 and TRBJ2-3; D gene ambiguous. The ends were cut back, 6 bases at V and 0 bases at J, with 15 bases in the middle. Germline V lookup: CDR1 KGHDR, CDR2 SFDVKD. The length of the CDR3 is 16 residues. The CDR3 nucleotides are TGTGCCACCAGTCCACGGCCGGGTGGGAGCACAGATACGCAGTATTTT. As protein: CATSPRPGGSTDTQYF.

The chain carries TRBV6-5 and TRBJ2-7, with D uncertain. V dropped 2 bases and J dropped 1 base, with 12 bases sitting between them. Germline CDR1 and CDR2: MNHEY and SVGAGI. The CDR3 sequence is 15 residues long. The CDR3 protein is CASSYLDGRSYEQYF. The CDR3 nucleotides read TGTGCCAGCAGTTACCTAGACGGAAGGTCCTACGAGCAGTACTTC.